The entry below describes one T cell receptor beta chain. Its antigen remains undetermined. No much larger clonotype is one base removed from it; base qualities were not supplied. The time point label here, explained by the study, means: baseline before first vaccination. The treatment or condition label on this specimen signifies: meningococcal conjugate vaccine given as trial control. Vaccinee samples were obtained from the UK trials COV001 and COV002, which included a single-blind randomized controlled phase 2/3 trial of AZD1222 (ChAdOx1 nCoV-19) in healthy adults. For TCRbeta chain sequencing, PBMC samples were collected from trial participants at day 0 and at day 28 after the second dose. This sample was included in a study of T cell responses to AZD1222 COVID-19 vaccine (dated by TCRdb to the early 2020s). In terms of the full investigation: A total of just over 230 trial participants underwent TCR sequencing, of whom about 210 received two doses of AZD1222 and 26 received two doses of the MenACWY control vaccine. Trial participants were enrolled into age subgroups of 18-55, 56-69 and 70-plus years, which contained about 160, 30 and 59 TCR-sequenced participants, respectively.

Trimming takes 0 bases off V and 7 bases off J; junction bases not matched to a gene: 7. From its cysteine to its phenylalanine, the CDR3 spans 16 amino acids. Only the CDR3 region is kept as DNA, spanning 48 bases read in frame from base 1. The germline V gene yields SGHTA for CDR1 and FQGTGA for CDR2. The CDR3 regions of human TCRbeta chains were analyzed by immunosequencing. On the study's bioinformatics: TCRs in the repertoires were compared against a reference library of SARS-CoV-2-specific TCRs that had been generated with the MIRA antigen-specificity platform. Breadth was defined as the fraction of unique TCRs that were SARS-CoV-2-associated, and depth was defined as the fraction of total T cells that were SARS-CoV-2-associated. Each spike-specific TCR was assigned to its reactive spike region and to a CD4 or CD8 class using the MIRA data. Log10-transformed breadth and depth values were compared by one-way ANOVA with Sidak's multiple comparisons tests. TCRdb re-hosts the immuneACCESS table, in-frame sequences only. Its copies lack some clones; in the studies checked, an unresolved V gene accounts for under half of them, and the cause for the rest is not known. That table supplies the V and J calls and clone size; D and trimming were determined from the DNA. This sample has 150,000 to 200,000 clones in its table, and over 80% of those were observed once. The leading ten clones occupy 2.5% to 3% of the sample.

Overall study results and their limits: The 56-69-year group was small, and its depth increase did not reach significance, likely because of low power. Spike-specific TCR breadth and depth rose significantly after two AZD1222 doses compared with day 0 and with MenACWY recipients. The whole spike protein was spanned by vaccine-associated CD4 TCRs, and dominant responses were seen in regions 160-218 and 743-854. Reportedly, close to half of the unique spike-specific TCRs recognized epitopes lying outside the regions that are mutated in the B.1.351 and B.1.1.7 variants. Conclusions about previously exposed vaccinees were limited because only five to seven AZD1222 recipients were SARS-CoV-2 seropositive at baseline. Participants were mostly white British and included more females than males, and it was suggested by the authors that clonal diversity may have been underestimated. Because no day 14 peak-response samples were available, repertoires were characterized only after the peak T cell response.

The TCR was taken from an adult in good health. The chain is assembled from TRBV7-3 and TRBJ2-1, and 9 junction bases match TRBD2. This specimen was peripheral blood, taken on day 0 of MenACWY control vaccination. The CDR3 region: CASSLTASGDINEQFF. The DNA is TGTGCCAGCAGCTTAACGGCTAGCGGGGACATAAATGAGCAGTTCTTC.